This T cell receptor beta chain appears in the sequencing data of a study of blood T cells in healthy people across ages. Germline V gene sequence: CDR1 GTSNPN, CDR2 SVGIG (reference sequence). This CDR3 contains 14 residues. Ranging in age from about 6 to 90, the donors were healthy Caucasian individuals from Russia. A sample-barcoded 5' primer and a J-beta primer mix were used in a second PCR of roughly 7 to 12 cycles. TCRdb fed the 5' RACE reads into MiXCR, producing one record per CDR3 protein. Of 750,000 to 950,000 distinct CDR3 sequences in the sample, 25% to 30% were seen once. These data were also filed under a second study, of T cells of mothers and their children. That study reports: Using the M1S primer, the second PCR added sample barcodes along with 2-4 random nucleotides. Each child contributed approximately 2.9 million TCR beta CDR3 reads, while each mother contributed over 9.5 million. Related mother-child pairs shared marginally more repertoire than unrelated pairs, though not significantly.

V is TRBV30 and J is TRBJ2-5; D is ambiguous. TRBJ2-1 matches the DNA end more closely, so the J call is doubtful. This sequence was found in a boy between 5 and 17 years old in good health. Sequenced input: blood. CDR3 DNA: TGTGCCTCCTTTCCCACTATCCTCTACAATGAGCAGTTCTTC. It yields the protein CASFPTILYNEQFF.